The present T cell receptor (beta chain) was sequenced within a study of cytomegalovirus exposure and HLA in healthy donors. PCR involved 60 Vbeta and 13 Jbeta primers. The repertoire was sequenced with immunoSEQ multiplex PCR; TCRdb's copy has only in-frame clones and lacks some. The sample has fewer than 150,000 clones, approximately 80% seen once. V was cut by 2 bases and J by 6 bases, with 19 bases left in between. CDR1 is GTSNPN, CDR2 SVGIG, per germline (reference sequence). The length of the CDR3 is 15 residues. The rearrangement links TRBV30 to TRBJ2-5; D is possibly TRBD1 (5 bases). The TCR originated in a man in his fifties or sixties in good health and CMV-seropositive. Material for sequencing was PBMCs. The CDR3 DNA sequence: TGTGCCTGGAGTCTCTCTCTCAGGGATGTCAAGACCCAGTACTTC. Its protein is CAWSLSLRDVKTQYF.